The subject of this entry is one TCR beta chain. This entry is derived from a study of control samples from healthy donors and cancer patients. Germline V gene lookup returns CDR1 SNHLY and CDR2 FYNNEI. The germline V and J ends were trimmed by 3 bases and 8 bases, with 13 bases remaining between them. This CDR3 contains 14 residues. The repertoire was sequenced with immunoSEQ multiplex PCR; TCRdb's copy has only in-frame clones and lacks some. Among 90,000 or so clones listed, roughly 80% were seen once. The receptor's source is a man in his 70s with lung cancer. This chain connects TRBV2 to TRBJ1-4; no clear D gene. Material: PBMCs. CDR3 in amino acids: CASSERRVGEKLFF. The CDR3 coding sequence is TGTGCCAGCAGTGAGAGGAGGGTCGGCGAAAAACTGTTTTTT.